What follows describes a single TCR beta chain. The target of this receptor is not known. Nothing much larger sits one base from this clone, and base qualities are not available. TCR CDR3 regions were amplified from genomic DNA by multiplex PCR using the deep immunoSEQ assay. For each cell subset, the extracted genomic DNA was distributed evenly across all wells of several immunoSEQ 96-well plates, and each plate served as one replicate. For sorted subsets, about 200 ng genomic DNA, equal to 25,000 to 35,000 T cell genomes, was loaded into each replicate PCR. The purified libraries were quantified using a Qubit 3.0 fluorometer, sized with a Bioanalyzer 2100, and then quantified again using the KAPA Library Quantification kit. Every immunoSEQ 96-well plate was sequenced on a separate single-read 150-cycle Illumina NextSeq 550 flow cell. As for how the authors treated the data: Because only junctional sequences without quality scores were contained in the immunoSEQ output, filtering matching that applied to full-length reads could not be performed. To assign V/J genes and CDR3, sequences were annotated using PyIR, a Python wrapper for IgBLAST v1.9, with IMGT germline references. Reads were removed for weak V/J assignments (E-value above 1e-6), missing CDR3, stop codons, out-of-frame junctions, or ambiguous translated residues. V3J clonotypes were defined by identical inferred V gene, J gene, and CDR3 amino acid sequence. The percentage overlap between two repertoires was calculated by dividing the number of shared unique clonotypes by the size of the smaller repertoire. Richness of each repertoire was evaluated using RTK rarefaction, the Chao1 estimator, and Recon v2.1 estimates of unobserved clonotypes. Generation probabilities were computed with OLGA for all TCRbeta clonotypes obtained by the gDNA method from several donors. TCRdb carries this immuneACCESS record with in-frame sequences only. Its versions omit some clonotypes, under half of them owing to an unresolved V gene in the studies checked, with the rest unexplained. For V, J and clone size, that table is used; D and trimming come from the DNA. The sample yields a few million clones; 93% were counted once. Together, the top ten hold more than 1.5% of the sample.

CDR1 and CDR2, per the germline V gene, are SQVTM and ANQGSEA. Spanning cysteine to phenylalanine, the CDR3 consists of 14 amino acids. Solely the CDR3 DNA is kept, with 42 bases framed from the first base. V and J are truncated by 5 bases and 6 bases respectively, leaving an intervening sequence of 19 bases. This sample was taken from a study of shared clonotypes between healthy human individuals (dated by TCRdb to between 2020 and 2021). Notes on the research overall: A couple of women and a few men aged 18 to 49 years were included in the cohort. To estimate repertoire size and how much clonotypes are shared between individuals, the study performed deep sequencing of blood TCR repertoires from 4 to 6 healthy adults. For each donor, CD4 naive and CD4 memory were each run on three plates, CD8 naive on two plates, and CD8 memory on one plate. Different laboratories and diverse techniques were used to prepare libraries and sequence TCR repertoires, to increase sequencing depth and limit assay-specific biases. Leukapheresis yielded between about 0.94 and 8.9 billion PBMCs per donor. General conclusions and limits of the study: Sampling was restricted to blood, and TCR repertoires in tissue are likely to differ from TCR repertoires in blood. Clonotypes shared by all four sorted-subset donors showed higher generation probabilities than non-shared clonotypes. Sharing across a handful of donors was observed for around 5% of naive CD4, less than 4% of naive CD8, about 2.5% of memory CD4, and around 0.4% of memory CD8 clonotypes. Based on pairwise subsampling, the degree of clonotype sharing among donors was expected to be affected by sequencing depth. The genetic and exposure-history diversity represented was limited by the small number of donors. Estimated clonotype richness was generally larger for naive than for memory subsets. Incomplete sequencing was indicated by rarefaction of sorted-subset datasets, despite the large sequencing depth.

CD8 naive samples consisted of CD45RO-negative cells that were positively selected for CCR7, yielding a CD45RA+CCR7+ population without TemRA cells. The donors were healthy, HIV-negative adults with no recently reported acute infections or vaccinations. Only Caucasian adults living in Nashville, Tennessee, USA were represented among the donors. Blood was obtained by leukapheresis, after which PBMCs were separated by Ficoll-Histopaque density gradient centrifugation and cryopreserved in liquid nitrogen vapor phase. Analytical flow cytometry was used to check the purity and quantity of every magnetically sorted T cell population. Genomic DNA was isolated from each sorted fraction and quantified by UV absorbance on a Nanodrop 2000c.

The receptor was isolated from a man aged 18 to 30 in good health. Some clones in this sample may be carry-over from other donors' samples. What was sequenced was naive CD8+ T cells from PBMCs. Read against the paper, the sample's cell subset or site label means: CD45RA+CCR7+. The V and J segments used are TRBV29-1 and TRBJ1-1; the D gene is unclear. In nucleotides, the sequence is TGCAGCGTTCGGATAGCCCCCCTCGGTCCTGAAGCTTTCTTT. Its coded protein is CSVRIAPLGPEAFF.